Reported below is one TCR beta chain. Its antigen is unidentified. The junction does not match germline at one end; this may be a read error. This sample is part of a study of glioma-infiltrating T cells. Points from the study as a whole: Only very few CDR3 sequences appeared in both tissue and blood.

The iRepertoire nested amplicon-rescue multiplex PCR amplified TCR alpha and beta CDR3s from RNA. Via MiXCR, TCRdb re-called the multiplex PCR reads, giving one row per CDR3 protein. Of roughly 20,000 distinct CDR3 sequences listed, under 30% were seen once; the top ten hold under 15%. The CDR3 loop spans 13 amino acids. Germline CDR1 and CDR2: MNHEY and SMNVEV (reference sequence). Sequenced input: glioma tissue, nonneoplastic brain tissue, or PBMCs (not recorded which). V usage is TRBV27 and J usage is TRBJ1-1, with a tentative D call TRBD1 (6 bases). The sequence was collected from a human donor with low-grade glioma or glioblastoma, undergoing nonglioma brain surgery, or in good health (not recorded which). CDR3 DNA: TGTGCCAGCAGGTCGGGACATCACACTGAAGCTTCCTTT. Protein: CASRSGHHTEASF.